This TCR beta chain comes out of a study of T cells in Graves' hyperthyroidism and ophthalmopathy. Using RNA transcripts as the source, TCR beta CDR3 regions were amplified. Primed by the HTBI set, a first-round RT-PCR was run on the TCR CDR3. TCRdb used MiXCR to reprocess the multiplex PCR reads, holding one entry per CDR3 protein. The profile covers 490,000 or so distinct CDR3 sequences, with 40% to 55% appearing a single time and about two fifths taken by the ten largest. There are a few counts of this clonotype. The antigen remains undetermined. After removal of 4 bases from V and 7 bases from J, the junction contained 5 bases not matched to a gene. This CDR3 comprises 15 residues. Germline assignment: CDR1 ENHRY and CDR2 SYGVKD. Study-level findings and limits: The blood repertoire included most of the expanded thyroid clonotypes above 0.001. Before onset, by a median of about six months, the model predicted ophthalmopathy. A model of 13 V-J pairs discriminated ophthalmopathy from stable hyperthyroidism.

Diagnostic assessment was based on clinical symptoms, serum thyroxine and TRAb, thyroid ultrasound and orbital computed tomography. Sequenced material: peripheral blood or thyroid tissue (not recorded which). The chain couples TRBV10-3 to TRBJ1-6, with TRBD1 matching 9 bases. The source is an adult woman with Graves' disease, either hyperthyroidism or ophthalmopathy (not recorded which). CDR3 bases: TGTGCCATCAGTGGGGGACAGGGTATCAATTCACCCCTCCACTTT. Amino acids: CAISGGQGINSPLHF.